A selection of T cell receptor beta chains follows, all from one sample in a study of PD-1 blockade in classical Hodgkin lymphoma. Sequenced by immunoSEQ multiplex PCR; TCRdb stores in-frame clones only, minus some. The sample gives some 90,000 clones, around 78% of which show up once; about 9.4% is in the top ten. The starting material was peripheral blood mononuclear cells (PBMCs), obtained before the fourth cycle of nivolumab. The origin of the receptors is a human donor with classical Hodgkin lymphoma. Each CDR3 is given with its conserved first and last residue. The order of the fields is V gene, J gene, CDR3 protein.

TRBV6-6,TRBJ1-6,CASRRQGVGSPLHF
TRBV10-3,TRBJ2-5,CAIREAGGLGSPQYF
TRBV19,TRBJ2-7,CASSMSGSNLYEQYF
TRBV4-1,TRBJ2-5,CASSVTGLETQYF
TRBV27,TRBJ2-7,CASSFTGTGGGYEQYF
TRBV5-1,TRBJ2-4,CASSLDVAKNIQYF
TRBV7-3,TRBJ2-5,CASSLSSGSPETQYF
TRBV11-3,TRBJ1-1,CASSLGGMMNTEAFF
TRBV9,TRBJ2-5,CASSVAVGSETQYF
TRBV20-1,TRBJ2-2,CSARAVGELFF
TRBV4-1,TRBJ1-1,CASSNQGVGEAFF
TRBV7-2,TRBJ2-7,CASSISGNSYEQYF
TRBV4-2,TRBJ2-2,CASSQGGSKAGELFF
TRBV13,TRBJ2-5,CASSLEGKETQYF
TRBV19,TRBJ1-2,CASSRRTGNYDGYTF
TRBV5-8,TRBJ1-5,CASSFTGFQPQHF
TRBV10-3,TRBJ2-5,CAISSPPGQGLETQYF
TRBV19,TRBJ2-7,CASSGRSYEQYF
TRBV7-3,TRBJ2-1,CASSYTRSSSYNEQFF
TRBV28,TRBJ2-1,CASSYRLAGIKREQFF
TRBV4-1,TRBJ1-4,CASSQSRGTGVQEKLFF
TRBV2,TRBJ1-5,CASSGGQGQPQHF
TRBV4-1,TRBJ2-5,CASSQERSLGRYQETQYF
TRBV19,TRBJ1-1,CASSPPGQGGTEAFF
TRBV19,TRBJ2-3,CASSIFRETDTQYF
TRBV7-3,TRBJ2-1,CASSLQGGSYNEQFF
TRBV6-6,TRBJ1-5,CASSSQGNQPQHF
TRBV7-7,TRBJ2-1,CAGDRGAPEQFF
TRBV4-1,TRBJ1-2,CASSHPPGYYGYTF
TRBV29-1,TRBJ1-4,CSVVVTTNEKLFF
TRBV5-4,TRBJ2-2,CASSPTGIDTGELFF
TRBV29-1,TRBJ1-3,CSVHSGNTIYF
TRBV6-1,TRBJ2-1,CASREGQLLYNEQFF
TRBV6-5,TRBJ1-1,CASSYESNTEAFF
TRBV7-8,TRBJ2-5,CASSPDRGRQGVTQYF
TRBV29-1,TRBJ2-7,CSVEDQDRGFGEQYF
TRBV5-1,TRBJ2-2,CASSFKRGANTGELFF
TRBV6-6,TRBJ1-2,CASSNGQGGYTF
TRBV30,TRBJ2-2,CAWSPSLLVAGELFF
TRBV7-2,TRBJ2-3,CASSLLTTDTQYF
TRBV7-2,TRBJ1-5,CASSPQWAPNQPQHF
TRBV5-1,TRBJ2-5,CASRRDIGETQYF
TRBV11-2,TRBJ2-7,CASSRGGNSYEQYF
TRBV6-1,TRBJ1-4,CASSELQPGKLFF
TRBV18,TRBJ1-2,CASSPLATGVPYGYTF
TRBV18,TRBJ2-4,CASSPTGTSGTLAKNIQYF
TRBV5-1,TRBJ2-1,CASSLERTRYNEQFF
TRBV2,TRBJ1-2,CASSGTGGDGYTF
TRBV6-5,TRBJ2-7,CASSRDRGEQYF
TRBV18,TRBJ2-7,CASSPPTRASKSYEQYF
TRBV6-1,TRBJ2-7,CASSETGTGGYEQYF